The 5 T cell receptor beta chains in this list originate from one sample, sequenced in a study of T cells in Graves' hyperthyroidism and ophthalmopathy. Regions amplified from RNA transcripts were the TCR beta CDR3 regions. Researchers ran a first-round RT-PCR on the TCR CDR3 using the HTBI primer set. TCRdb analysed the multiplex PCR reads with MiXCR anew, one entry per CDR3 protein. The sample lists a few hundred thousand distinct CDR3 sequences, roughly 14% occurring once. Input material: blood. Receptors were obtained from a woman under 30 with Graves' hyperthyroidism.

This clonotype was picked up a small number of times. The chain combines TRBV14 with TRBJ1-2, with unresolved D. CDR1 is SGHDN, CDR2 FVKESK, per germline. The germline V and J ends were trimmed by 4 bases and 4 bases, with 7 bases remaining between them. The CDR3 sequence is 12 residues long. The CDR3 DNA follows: TGTGCCAGCAGCCCGCCTGGCTATGGCTACACCTTC. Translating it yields CASSPPGYGYTF.

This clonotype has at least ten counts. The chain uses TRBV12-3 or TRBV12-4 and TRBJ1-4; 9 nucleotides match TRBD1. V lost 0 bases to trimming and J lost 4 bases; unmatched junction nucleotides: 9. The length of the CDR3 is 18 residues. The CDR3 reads CASSLAPTGQGYNEKLFF. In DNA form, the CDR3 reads TGTGCCAGCAGTTTAGCCCCTACGGGACAGGGCTATAATGAAAAACTGTTTTTT.

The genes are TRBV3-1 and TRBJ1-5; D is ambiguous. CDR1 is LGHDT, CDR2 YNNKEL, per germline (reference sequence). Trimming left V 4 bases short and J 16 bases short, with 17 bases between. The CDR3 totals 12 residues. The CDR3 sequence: CASSLEGGHRHF. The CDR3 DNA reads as TGTGCCAGCAGCCTGGAAGGCGGGCATCGACATTTT.

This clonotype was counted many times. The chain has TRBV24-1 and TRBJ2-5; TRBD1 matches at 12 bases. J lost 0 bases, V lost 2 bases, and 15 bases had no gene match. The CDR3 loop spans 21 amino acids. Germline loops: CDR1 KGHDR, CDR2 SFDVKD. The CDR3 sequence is CATSDWGTGGAYRLNQETQYF. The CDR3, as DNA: TGTGCCACCAGTGATTGGGGGACAGGGGGCGCGTATCGCCTAAACCAAGAGACCCAGTACTTC.

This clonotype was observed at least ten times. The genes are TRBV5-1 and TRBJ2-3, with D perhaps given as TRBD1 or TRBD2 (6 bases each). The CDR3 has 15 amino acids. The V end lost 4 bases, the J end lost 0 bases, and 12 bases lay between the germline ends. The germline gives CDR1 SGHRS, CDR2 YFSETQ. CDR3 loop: CASSGTGASTDTQYF. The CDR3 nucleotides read TGCGCCAGCAGCGGGACGGGGGCAAGCACAGATACGCAGTATTTT.